The 26 T cell receptor beta chains reported below all come from one sample, sequenced in a study of blood T cell repertoires in COVID-19 (dated by TCRdb to 2020 to 2022). Library generation was performed with the immunoSEQ multiplex PCR assay. TCRdb provides this immuneACCESS table in a form limited to in-frame rearrangements. Some clones are lacking; in checked studies, under half of them reflect an unresolved V gene, and why the rest are absent is not known. Present in this sample are 55,000 to 65,000 clones, more than 85% of which were seen just once. In total, the top ten clones hold around 5.5% of the sample. Source material: peripheral blood. The receptors originated from an elderly man in a cohort sampled during active COVID-19.

This clone was counted once. This sequence joins TRBV19 and TRBJ2-4; TRBD1 matches 9 bases. CDR1 and CDR2 (germline): LNHDA, SQIVND (reference sequence). The CDR3 sequence is 16 residues long. The V segment lost 5 bases and the J segment 3 bases; nucleotides outside the gene matches: 8. The CDR3 coding sequence is TGTGCCAGTAGTCATCGACAGGGGGAAGGCAAAAACATTCAGTACTTC. Its translation is CASSHRQGEGKNIQYF.

The rearrangement joins TRBV24-1 to TRBJ2-5; TRBD2 matches at 7 bases. CDR3 length equals 16 residues. The J segment lost 1 base and the V segment lost 3 bases, leaving 7 bases of the junction unmatched. Germline assignment: CDR1 KGHDR and CDR2 SFDVKD. CDR3 sequence: CATSDPHREGQETQYF. For the CDR3, the DNA is TGTGCCACCAGTGATCCACATAGGGAGGGCCAAGAGACCCAGTACTTC.

V usage is TRBV27 and J usage is TRBJ2-7; a possible D gene is TRBD1 (7 bases). The CDR3 loop spans 13 amino acids. Germline-derived CDR1 and CDR2 are MNHEY and SMNVEV (reference sequence). Trimming removed 3 bases from V and 3 bases from J, with 9 bases in between. CDR3 DNA: TGTGCCAGCAGTTTGCAGGGGGGCTACGAGCAGTACTTC. Its translation is CASSLQGGYEQYF.

The chain links TRBV11-2 to TRBJ1-1; D is unresolved. Germline values: CDR1 SGHAT, CDR2 FQNNGV. Trimming stripped 3 bases from V and 3 bases from J, with 11 bases between. This CDR3 region has 14 residues. CDR3: CASSFSTGDTEAFF. CDR3 sequence (DNA): TGTGCCAGCAGCTTCTCTACTGGAGACACTGAAGCTTTCTTT. The entire variable domain, with the rest obtained from reference TRBV11-2 and TRBJ1-1, is as follows: EAGVAQSPRYKIIEKRQSVAFWCNPISGHATLYWYQQILGQGPKLLIQFQNNGVVDDSQLPKDRFSAERLKGVDSTLKIQPAKLEDSAVYLCASSFSTGDTEAFFGQGTRLTVV.

The rearrangement uses TRBV2 and TRBJ1-2, with D uncertain. The CDR3 extends over 13 amino acids. The V end was cut by 3 bases, the J end by 6 bases, with 11 bases between. Germline loops: CDR1 SNHLY, CDR2 FYNNEI. CDR3 sequence reads: CASSENKADGYTF. The CDR3, as DNA: TGTGCCAGCAGTGAGAACAAGGCGGATGGCTACACCTTC.

The chain is built from TRBV9 and TRBJ2-3, with 16 bases aligning to TRBD2. The CDR3 runs 17 residues. The junction had 6 bases not matched to a gene; V was cut back by 4 bases and J by 4 bases. The germline V gene encodes CDR1 SGDLS and CDR2 YYNGEE. The chain's CDR3 is CASSPGTSGRAADTQYF. In DNA, the CDR3 is TGTGCCAGCAGCCCCGGGACTAGCGGGAGGGCGGCAGATACGCAGTATTTT.

The chain employs TRBV5-4 and TRBJ2-7; 8 bases are a match to TRBD2. Germline CDR1 reads SGHNT; CDR2 reads YYREEE (reference sequence). This CDR3 has 15 amino acids. V was pared by 5 bases and J by 0 bases, with 7 bases of the junction left unmatched. CDR3 coding DNA: TGTGCCAGCAGTATCGCCGGGACTAGCTCCTACGAGCAGTACTTC. It codes for CASSIAGTSSYEQYF.

This rearrangement joins TRBV7-9 to TRBJ2-7; D not certain. Germline CDR1 SEHNR, CDR2 FQNEAQ (reference sequence). This CDR3 is 13 amino acids long. Trimming stripped 2 bases from V and 3 bases from J, with 8 bases between. Here the CDR3 reads CASSLHIGYEQYF. The CDR3 region has the DNA TGTGCCAGCAGCTTACATATCGGCTACGAGCAGTACTTC.

V is TRBV5-5 and J is TRBJ1-3; D might be TRBD1 (6 bases). V was pared by 3 bases and J by 0 bases, with 10 bases between. CDR1 and CDR2 (germline): SGHKS, YYEKEE (reference sequence). The CDR3 is made up of 15 amino acids. CDR3 protein: CASSYGTPSGNTIYF. CDR3 coding DNA: TGTGCCAGCAGCTACGGGACACCCTCTGGAAACACCATATATTTT.

The chain joins TRBV4-3 to TRBJ2-4, with 8 bases fitting TRBD1. Germline CDR1 reads LGHNA; CDR2 reads YSLEER. The CDR3 sequence is 16 residues long. J lost 5 bases, V lost 0 bases, and 6 bases had no gene match. CDR3 in DNA: TGCGCCAGCAGCCAAGAGCCGGACAGGGTACAAAACATTCAGTACTTC. Translating gives CASSQEPDRVQNIQYF.

The chain combines TRBV7-2 with TRBJ1-1; TRBD1 matches 9 bases. From germline, CDR1 is SGHTA and CDR2 FQGNSA. The CDR3 is 13 amino acids. The V gene end was trimmed by 1 base and the J gene end by 9 bases; junction bases not matched to a gene: 3. The CDR3 loop reads CASSLDGQGKAFF. CDR3 sequence (DNA): TGTGCCAGCAGCTTAGACGGACAGGGGAAAGCTTTCTTT.

This chain joins TRBV30 and TRBJ1-4; D possibly corresponds to TRBD1 (6 bases). This CDR3 has 12 amino acids. Trimming cost V 8 bases and J 5 bases, with 12 bases left between them. Germline-derived CDR1 and CDR2 are GTSNPN and SVGIG (reference sequence). The CDR3 is CAGYRENEKLFF. The CDR3 nucleotides read TGTGCCGGATACAGGGAAAATGAAAAACTGTTTTTT.

The rearrangement uses TRBV7-8 and TRBJ1-1; tentative D call: TRBD1 (5 bases). The V end lost 0 bases, the J end lost 1 base, and 6 bases lay between the germline ends. CDR1 is SGHVS, CDR2 FQNEAQ, per germline. The CDR3 spans 14 residues. The CDR3: CASSLAGANTEAFF. CDR3 in DNA: TGTGCCAGCAGCTTAGCAGGGGCGAACACTGAAGCTTTCTTT.

This chain connects TRBV28 to TRBJ2-7, with TRBD1 matching over 8 bases. Germline CDR1 reads MDHEN; CDR2 reads SYDVKM. V was pared by 5 bases and J by 1 base, with 4 bases of the junction left unmatched. The CDR3 loop spans 14 amino acids. The CDR3 sequence is CASSGTGPSYEQYF. CDR3 nucleotides: TGTGCCAGCAGTGGGACAGGCCCATCCTACGAGCAGTACTTC. The variable domain in full, completed from reference TRBV28 and TRBJ2-7, reads DVKVTQSSRYLVKRTGEKVFLECVQDMDHENMFWYRQDPGLGLRLIYFSYDVKMKEKGDIPEGYSVSREKKERFSLILESASTNQTSMYLCASSGTGPSYEQYFGPGTRLTVT.

For the CDR3, the DNA is TGTGCCAGCAGTGAATCTGGCCCTCCAGATACGCAGTATTTT. Protein sequence: CASSESGPPDTQYF. This chain links TRBV25-1 with TRBJ2-3; D is uncertain. Trimming took 1 base from V and 4 from J, leaving 9 bases between them. The germline gives CDR1 MGHDK, CDR2 SYGVNS. CDR3 length: 14 amino acids.

The chain links TRBV19 to TRBJ1-1, with 8 bases identical to TRBD1. Germline trimming cut 4 bases from V and 3 bases from J; bases unmatched to any gene: 4. This CDR3 spans 14 amino acids. Germline V gene data show CDR1 as LNHDA and CDR2 as SQIVND (reference sequence). The CDR3 DNA sequence: TGTGCCAGTAGTAGGAAGGACAGGGACACTGAAGCTTTCTTT. It codes for CASSRKDRDTEAFF.

CDR3 sequence (DNA): TGTGCCAGCAGCCCCGGACAGGGGGGTAATGAAAAACTGTTTTTT. Its translation: CASSPGQGGNEKLFF. The chain combines TRBV5-4 with TRBJ1-4, with 10 bases fitting TRBD1. J lost 4 bases, V lost 4 bases, and 4 bases had no gene match. Germline V gives CDR1 SGHNT, CDR2 YYREEE (reference sequence). The CDR3 extends over 15 amino acids.

This clone was observed once. The chain joins TRBV5-1 to TRBJ1-5; 8 nucleotides agree with TRBD1. The V and J ends lost 0 bases and 6 bases, in that order; junction bases with no gene match: 5. CDR1 is SGHRS and CDR2 is YFSETQ in the germline V gene. The CDR3 contains 15 residues. DNA for the CDR3: TGCGCCAGCAGCTTGGAAGCAGGGACAGGTCAGCCCCAGCATTTT. It encodes CASSLEAGTGQPQHF.

The chain recombines TRBV6-6 with TRBJ2-3, with 11 bases fitting TRBD2. Germline V gene sequence: CDR1 MNHNY, CDR2 SVGAGI (reference sequence). CDR3 length: 15 amino acids. V was clipped by 5 bases and J by 0 bases; unmatched bases: 1. The DNA for the CDR3 is TGTGCCAGCAGTGGACTAGCGGGTAGCACAGATACGCAGTATTTT. Translating it yields CASSGLAGSTDTQYF.

The chain uses TRBV18 and TRBJ2-1, with 16 bases identical to TRBD2. V lost 4 bases to trimming and J lost 8 bases; unmatched junction nucleotides: 5. CDR1 is KGHSH, CDR2 LQKENI, per germline. The CDR3 length is 16 residues. The CDR3 is CASSHGTSGGAHEQFF. CDR3 DNA: TGTGCCAGCTCACACGGGACTAGCGGGGGGGCCCATGAGCAGTTCTTC.

In this sample, this clone turned up once. The rearrangement joins TRBV23-1 to TRBJ2-6; 7 bases fit TRBD1. TRBV23-1 is assigned to the ORF class and has an uncertain function. This CDR3 contains 18 residues. After removal of 3 bases from V and 3 bases from J, the junction contained 11 bases not matched to a gene. DNA for the CDR3: TGCGCCAGCAGTCACCTGGACAGGTCTCTCTTTGGGGCCAACGTCCTGACTTTC. Translated: CASSHLDRSLFGANVLTF.

The genes are TRBV18 and TRBJ2-7; tentative D call: TRBD1 (5 bases). Trimming left V 1 base short and J 7 bases short, with 8 bases between. CDR1 KGHSH and CDR2 LQKENI come from the germline V gene. The CDR3 has 12 amino acids. The CDR3 DNA reads as TGTGCCAGCTCACCACAAGGGGAAGAGCAGTACTTC. As protein: CASSPQGEEQYF.

The chain combines TRBV5-1 with TRBJ1-2, with TRBD1 identical over 7 bases. Germline values: CDR1 SGHRS, CDR2 YFSETQ. The length of the CDR3 is 16 residues. V lost 4 bases and J lost 6; bases outside the gene matches: 15. CDR3 sequence: CASSPPTRQGRDGYTF. In nucleotides, the CDR3 is TGCGCCAGCAGCCCGCCGACCAGACAGGGTCGAGATGGCTACACCTTC.

This sequence joins TRBV4-2 and TRBJ2-7, with 8 bases identical to TRBD2. V dropped 4 bases and J dropped 3; count of bases not matched to a gene: 8. This CDR3 region has 15 residues. CDR1 LGHNA and CDR2 YNFKEQ come from the germline V gene. This CDR3 reads CASSPDLAGFYEQYF. The CDR3 DNA is TGTGCCAGCAGCCCCGATCTAGCGGGCTTCTACGAGCAGTACTTC.

This clone was recorded once. The CDR3 spells CASSPRDRAKNIQYF. CDR3 coding DNA: TGCGCCAGCAGCCCTCGGGACAGGGCCAAAAACATTCAGTACTTC. The rearrangement joins TRBV5-1 to TRBJ2-4; the match to TRBD1 covers 8 bases. V trimming: 4 bases; J trimming: 1 base; junction bases outside the gene matches: 4. Germline V gives CDR1 SGHRS, CDR2 YFSETQ. The CDR3 totals 15 residues.

The chain uses TRBV19 and TRBJ1-1; D is unresolved. Trimming shortened V by 7 bases and J by 0 bases, and 18 bases separated the two germline ends. In germline, CDR1 is LNHDA, CDR2 SQIVND (reference sequence). The CDR3 runs to 16 residues. The CDR3 DNA follows: TGTGCCAGTATCAAGTACGGAGCGGCCATGAACACTGAAGCTTTCTTT. It is translated as CASIKYGAAMNTEAFF.